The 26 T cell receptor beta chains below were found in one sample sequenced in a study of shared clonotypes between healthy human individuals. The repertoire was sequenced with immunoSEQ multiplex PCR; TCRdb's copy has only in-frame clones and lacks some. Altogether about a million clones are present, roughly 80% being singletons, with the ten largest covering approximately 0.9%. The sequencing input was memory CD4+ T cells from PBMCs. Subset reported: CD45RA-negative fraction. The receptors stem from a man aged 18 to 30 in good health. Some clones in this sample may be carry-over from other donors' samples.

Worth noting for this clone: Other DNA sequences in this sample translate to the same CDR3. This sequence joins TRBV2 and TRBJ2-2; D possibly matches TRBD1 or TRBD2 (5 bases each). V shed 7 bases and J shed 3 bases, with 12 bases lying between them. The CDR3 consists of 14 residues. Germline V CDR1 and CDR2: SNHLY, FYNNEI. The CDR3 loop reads CASIRGGHTGELFF. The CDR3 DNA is TGTGCCAGCATTCGGGGCGGCCACACCGGGGAGCTGTTTTTT.

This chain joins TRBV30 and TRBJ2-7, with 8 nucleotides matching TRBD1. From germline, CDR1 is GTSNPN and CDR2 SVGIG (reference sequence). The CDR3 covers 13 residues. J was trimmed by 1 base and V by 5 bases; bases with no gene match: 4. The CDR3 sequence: CAWDRGNSYEQYF. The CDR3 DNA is TGTGCCTGGGACAGGGGTAATTCCTACGAGCAGTACTTC.

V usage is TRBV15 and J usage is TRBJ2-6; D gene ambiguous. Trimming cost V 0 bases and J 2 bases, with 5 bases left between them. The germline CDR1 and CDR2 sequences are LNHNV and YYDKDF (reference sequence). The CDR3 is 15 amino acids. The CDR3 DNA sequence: TGTGCCACCAGCAGAGAGCGGACTGGGGCCAACGTCCTGACTTTC. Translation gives CATSRERTGANVLTF.

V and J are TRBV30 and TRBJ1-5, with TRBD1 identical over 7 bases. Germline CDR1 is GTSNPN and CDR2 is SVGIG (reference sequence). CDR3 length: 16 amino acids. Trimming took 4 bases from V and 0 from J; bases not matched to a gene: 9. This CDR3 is CAWIRGGPFSNQPQHF. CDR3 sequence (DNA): TGTGCCTGGATCAGGGGGGGCCCCTTTAGCAATCAGCCCCAGCATTTT.

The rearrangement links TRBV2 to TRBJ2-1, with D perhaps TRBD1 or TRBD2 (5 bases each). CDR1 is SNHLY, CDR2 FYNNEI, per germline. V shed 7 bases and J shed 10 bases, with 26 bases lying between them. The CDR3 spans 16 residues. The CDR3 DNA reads TGTGCCAGCAAGGTGCAGGGCCGGGGTGTGGCCCAGGAGCAGTTCTTC. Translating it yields CASKVQGRGVAQEQFF.

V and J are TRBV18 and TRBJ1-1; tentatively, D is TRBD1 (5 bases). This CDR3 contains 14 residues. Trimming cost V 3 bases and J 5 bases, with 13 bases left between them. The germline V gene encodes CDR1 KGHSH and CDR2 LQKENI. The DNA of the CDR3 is TGTGCCAGCTCACCCGGAGGGGTAAGGACTGAAGCTTTCTTT. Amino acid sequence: CASSPGGVRTEAFF.

CDR3 DNA sequence: TGTGCCAGTAGTCTAGGCTTCAGGGGGCGCTTAGGTCAGCCCCAGCATTTT. Its translation is CASSLGFRGRLGQPQHF. V and J are TRBV19 and TRBJ1-5; TRBD1 aligns across 8 bases. CDR3 length: 17 amino acids. The V gene end was trimmed by 5 bases and the J gene end by 6 bases; junction bases not matched to a gene: 15. Germline values: CDR1 LNHDA, CDR2 SQIVND (reference sequence).

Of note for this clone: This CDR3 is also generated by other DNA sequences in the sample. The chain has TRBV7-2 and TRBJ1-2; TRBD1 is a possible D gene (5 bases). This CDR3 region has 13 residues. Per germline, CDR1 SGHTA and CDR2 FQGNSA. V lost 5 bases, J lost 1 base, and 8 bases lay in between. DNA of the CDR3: TGTGCCAGCAGCCTGACAGTTAACTATGGCTACACCTTC. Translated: CASSLTVNYGYTF.

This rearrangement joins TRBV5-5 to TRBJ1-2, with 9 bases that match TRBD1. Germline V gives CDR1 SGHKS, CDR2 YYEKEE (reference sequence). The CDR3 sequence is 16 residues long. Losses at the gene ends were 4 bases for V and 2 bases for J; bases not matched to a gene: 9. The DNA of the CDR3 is TGTGCCAGCAGCCAGGTACAGGGGGCTGGGAACTATGGCTACACCTTC. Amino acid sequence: CASSQVQGAGNYGYTF.

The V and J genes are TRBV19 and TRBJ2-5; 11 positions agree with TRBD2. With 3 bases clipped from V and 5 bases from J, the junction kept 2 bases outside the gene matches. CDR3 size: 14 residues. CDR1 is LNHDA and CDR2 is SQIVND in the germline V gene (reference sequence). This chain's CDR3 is CASSISSGRETQYF. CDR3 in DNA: TGTGCCAGTAGTATTTCTAGCGGGAGGGAGACCCAGTACTTC.

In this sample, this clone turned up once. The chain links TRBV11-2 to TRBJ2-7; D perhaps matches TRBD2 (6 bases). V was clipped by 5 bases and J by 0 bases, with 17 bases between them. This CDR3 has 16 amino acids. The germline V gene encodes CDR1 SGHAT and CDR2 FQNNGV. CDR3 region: CASSPLARVSSYEQYF. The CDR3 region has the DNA TGTGCCAGCAGCCCGCTAGCGCGAGTAAGCTCCTACGAGCAGTACTTC.

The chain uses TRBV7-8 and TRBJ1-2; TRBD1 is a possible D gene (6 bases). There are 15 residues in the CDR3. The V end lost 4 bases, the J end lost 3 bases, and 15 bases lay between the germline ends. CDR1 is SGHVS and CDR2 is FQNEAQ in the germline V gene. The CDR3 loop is CASSSPGHTDYGYTF. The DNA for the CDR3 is TGTGCCAGCAGCTCGCCGGGACATACCGACTATGGCTACACCTTC.

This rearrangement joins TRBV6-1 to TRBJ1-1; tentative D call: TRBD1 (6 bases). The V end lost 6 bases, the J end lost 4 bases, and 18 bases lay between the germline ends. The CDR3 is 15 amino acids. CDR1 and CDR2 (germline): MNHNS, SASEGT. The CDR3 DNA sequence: TGTGCCAGCAGCTCCGGGACACTGATGGGCACTGAAGCTTTCTTT. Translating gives CASSSGTLMGTEAFF.

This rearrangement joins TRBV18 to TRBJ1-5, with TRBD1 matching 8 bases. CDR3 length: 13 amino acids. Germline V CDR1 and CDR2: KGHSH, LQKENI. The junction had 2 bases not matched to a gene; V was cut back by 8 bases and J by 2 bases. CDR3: CASAGQGNQPQHF. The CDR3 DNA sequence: TGTGCCAGCGCGGGACAGGGCAATCAGCCCCAGCATTTT.

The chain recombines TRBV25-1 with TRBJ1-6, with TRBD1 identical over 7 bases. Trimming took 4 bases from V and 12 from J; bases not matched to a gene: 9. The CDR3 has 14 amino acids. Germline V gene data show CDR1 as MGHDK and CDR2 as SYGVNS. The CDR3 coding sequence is TGTGCCAGCAGTGCCAACTGGGACAGTCAACCCCTCCACTTT. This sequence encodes CASSANWDSQPLHF.

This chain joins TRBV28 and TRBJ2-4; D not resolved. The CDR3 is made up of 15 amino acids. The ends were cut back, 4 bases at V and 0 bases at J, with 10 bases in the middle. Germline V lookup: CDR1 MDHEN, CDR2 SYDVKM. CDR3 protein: CASSSPIIAKNIQYF. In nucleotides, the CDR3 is TGTGCCAGCAGTTCCCCAATCATAGCCAAAAACATTCAGTACTTC.

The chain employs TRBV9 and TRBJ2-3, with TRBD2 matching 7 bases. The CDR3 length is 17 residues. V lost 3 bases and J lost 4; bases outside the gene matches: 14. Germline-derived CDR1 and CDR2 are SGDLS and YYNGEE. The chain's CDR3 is CASSAGGVTRGADTQYF. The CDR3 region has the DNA TGTGCCAGCAGCGCTGGGGGGGTCACTCGAGGCGCAGATACGCAGTATTTT. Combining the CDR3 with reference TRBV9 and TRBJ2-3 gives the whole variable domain DSGVTQTPKHLITATGQRVTLRCSPRSGDLSVYWYQQSLDQGLQFLIQYYNGEERAKGNILERFSAQQFPDLHSELNLSSLELGDSALYFCASSAGGVTRGADTQYFGPGTRLTVL.

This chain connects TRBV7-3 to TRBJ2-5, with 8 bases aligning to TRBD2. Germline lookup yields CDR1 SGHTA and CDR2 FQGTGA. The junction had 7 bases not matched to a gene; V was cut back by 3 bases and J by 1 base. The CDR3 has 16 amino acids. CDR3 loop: CASSLGPAGAQETQYF. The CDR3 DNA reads TGTGCCAGCAGCTTGGGGCCAGCGGGAGCCCAAGAGACCCAGTACTTC.

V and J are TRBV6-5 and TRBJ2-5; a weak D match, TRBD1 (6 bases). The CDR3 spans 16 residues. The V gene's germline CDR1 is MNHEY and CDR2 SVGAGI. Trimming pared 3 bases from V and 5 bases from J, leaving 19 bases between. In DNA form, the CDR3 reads TGTGCCAGCAGTTATTCCCCACAGGGATATCGGGAGACCCAGTACTTC. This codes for CASSYSPQGYRETQYF.

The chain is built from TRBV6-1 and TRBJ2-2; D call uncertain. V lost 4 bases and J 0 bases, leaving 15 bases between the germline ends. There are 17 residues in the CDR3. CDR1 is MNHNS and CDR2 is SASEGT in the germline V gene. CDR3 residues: CASSGLGSAPNTGELFF. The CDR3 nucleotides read TGTGCCAGCAGTGGCCTTGGGTCAGCCCCGAACACCGGGGAGCTGTTTTTT.

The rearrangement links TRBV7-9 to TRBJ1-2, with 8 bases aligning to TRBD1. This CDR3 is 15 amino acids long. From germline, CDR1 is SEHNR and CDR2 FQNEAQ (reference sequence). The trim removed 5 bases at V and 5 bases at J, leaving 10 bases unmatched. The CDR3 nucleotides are TGTGCCAGCAGCCCCCCGACAGGGGCGAGGTATGGCTACACCTTC. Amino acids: CASSPPTGARYGYTF.

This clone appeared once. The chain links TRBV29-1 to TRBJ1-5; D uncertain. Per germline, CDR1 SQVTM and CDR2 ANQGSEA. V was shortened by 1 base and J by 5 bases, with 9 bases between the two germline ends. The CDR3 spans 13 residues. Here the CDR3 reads CSVEGDGDQPQHF. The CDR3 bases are TGCAGCGTTGAAGGTGACGGGGATCAGCCCCAGCATTTT.

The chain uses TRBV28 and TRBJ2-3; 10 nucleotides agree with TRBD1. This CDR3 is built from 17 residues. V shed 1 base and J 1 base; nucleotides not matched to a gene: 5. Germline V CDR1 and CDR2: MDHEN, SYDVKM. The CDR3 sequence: CASSLSAGTGGTDTQYF. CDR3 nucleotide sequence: TGTGCCAGCAGTTTATCGGCGGGGACAGGGGGCACAGATACGCAGTATTTT.

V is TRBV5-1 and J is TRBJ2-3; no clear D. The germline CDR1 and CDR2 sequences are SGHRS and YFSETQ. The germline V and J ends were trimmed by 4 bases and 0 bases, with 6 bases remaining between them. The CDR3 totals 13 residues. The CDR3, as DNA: TGCGCCAGCAGCATCACAAGCACAGATACGCAGTATTTT. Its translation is CASSITSTDTQYF. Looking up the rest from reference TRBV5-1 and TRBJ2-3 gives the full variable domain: KAGVTQTPRYLIKTRGQQVTLSCSPISGHRSVSWYQQTPGQGLQFLFEYFSETQRNKGNFPGRFSGRQFSNSRSEMNVSTLELGDSALYLCASSITSTDTQYFGPGTRLTVL.

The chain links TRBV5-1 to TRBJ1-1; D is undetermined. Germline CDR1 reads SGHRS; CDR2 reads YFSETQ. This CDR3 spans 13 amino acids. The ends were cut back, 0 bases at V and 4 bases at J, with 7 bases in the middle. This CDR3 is CASSLEGITEAFF. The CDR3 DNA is TGCGCCAGCAGCTTGGAGGGTATCACTGAAGCTTTCTTT.

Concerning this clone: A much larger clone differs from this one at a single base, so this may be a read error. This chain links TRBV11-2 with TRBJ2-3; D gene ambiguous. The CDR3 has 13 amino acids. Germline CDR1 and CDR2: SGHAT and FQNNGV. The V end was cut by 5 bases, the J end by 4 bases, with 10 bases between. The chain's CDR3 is CASSAPGADTQYF. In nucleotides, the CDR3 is TGTGCCAGCAGCGCCCCAGGAGCAGATACGCAGTATTTT.